This T cell receptor beta chain stems from a study of monozygotic twins with inflammatory bowel disease. Notes on the study in general: Separate T cell subtypes could not be resolved from one another.

There are 16 residues in the CDR3. In germline, CDR1 is SGHRS, CDR2 YFSETQ. Every TCR library drew on 3500 ng of total RNA. TCRdb re-analyzed the 5' RACE reads; it lists each CDR3 protein once, without DNA. The ten most abundant clones cover approximately 2% of a sample with about 350,000 distinct CDR3 sequences. Points on this clonotype: What it recognizes is unknown.

The chain carries TRBV5-1 and TRBJ2-1; lacking DNA, the TRBD2 call made by TCRdb goes unchecked. Specimen: blood. The receptor's source is a human donor with ulcerative colitis or Crohn's disease, or a healthy co-twin of an affected twin (not recorded which). The CDR3 loop reads CASSLTSGGSYNEQFF.